This TCR beta chain was captured in a study of Ad26.COV2.S vaccination and SARS-CoV-2 variants. Noted treatment: 19 received Ad26.COV2.S at low or high dose, single or two shots; 5 received placebo; per-sample allocation not given. Sampling took place 63 days after the first vaccine or placebo injection. Assay used: immunoSEQ multiplex PCR; TCRdb lists only in-frame clones, some missing. The table has around 450,000 clones, 89% seen once. Germline V gives CDR1 SGDLS, CDR2 YYNGEE. The CDR3 consists of 13 residues. Deletions cut 9 bases from V and 8 bases from J, with 15 bases between. This specimen was peripheral blood, taken in a trial of Ad26.COV2.S vaccine versus placebo. The chain couples TRBV9 to TRBJ1-6; D is unresolved. The receptor's source is a person between 18 and 65 years old who received the Ad26.COV2.S COVID-19 vaccine or a placebo. The CDR3 region has the DNA TGTGCCACCAGTCAGGAGTGGTATTCACCCCTCCACTTT. Amino acids: CATSQEWYSPLHF.